The rows below give T cell receptor beta chains drawn from one sample of a study of blood T cell repertoires in COVID-19. Profiled with immunoSEQ multiplex PCR; TCRdb holds only in-frame clones, not every one. The sample holds under 65,000 clones; 85% to 90% are singletons and the top ten take around 1.5%. The sample consisted of peripheral blood. These receptors originate from a man between 60 and 75 years old with acute or convalescent COVID-19. Each CDR3 is given with its conserved first and last residue. A D gene is named only where the DNA matches it firmly. Clone size, where shown, is once, few, many, or a class for clones that have expanded.

j_call	v_call	clone_size	d_call	cdr3_aa	cdr3_nt
TRBJ1-1	TRBV10-3	NA	TRBD1	CAISETGGKVGTEAFF	TGTGCCATCAGTGAAACAGGGGGTAAGGTAGGCACTGAAGCTTTCTTT
TRBJ1-5	TRBV2	NA	NA	CASSAGMGQPQHF	TGTGCCAGCAGTGCAGGGATGGGACAGCCCCAGCATTTT
TRBJ1-1	TRBV9	NA	NA	CASSVGPVPNTEAFF	TGTGCCAGCAGCGTAGGCCCAGTTCCGAACACTGAAGCTTTCTTT
TRBJ2-7	TRBV4-2	few	NA	CASSQDEGGPEQYF	TGTGCCAGCAGCCAAGATGAGGGCGGTCCCGAGCAGTACTTC
TRBJ1-1	TRBV19	NA	TRBD1	CASSTGQGLKGTEAFF	TGTGCCAGTAGTACCGGACAGGGATTGAAGGGAACTGAAGCTTTCTTT
TRBJ1-1	TRBV28	NA	NA	CASSFYWQGTEAFF	TGTGCCAGCAGTTTCTACTGGCAGGGCACTGAAGCTTTCTTT
TRBJ1-5	TRBV5-1	NA	TRBD1	CASSRGTGESNQPQHF	TGCGCCAGCAGCCGAGGGACAGGGGAAAGCAATCAGCCCCAGCATTTT
TRBJ1-5	TRBV19	NA	TRBD1	CASRTGDPNQPQHF	TGTGCCAGTAGGACAGGGGACCCCAATCAGCCCCAGCATTTT
TRBJ2-3	TRBV19	NA	NA	CASREGPGTDTQYF	TGTGCCTCCCGAGAGGGCCCTGGCACAGATACGCAGTATTTT
TRBJ2-7	TRBV25-1	NA	TRBD2	CASSESIAGNYEQYF	TGTGCCAGCAGTGAATCCATAGCGGGAAACTACGAGCAGTACTTC
TRBJ2-7	TRBV6-2/TRBV6-3	NA	TRBD2	CASSYGGSGINYEQYF	TGTGCCAGCAGTTACGGCGGAAGCGGGATAAACTACGAGCAGTACTTC
TRBJ2-7	TRBV5-1	few	NA	CASSLSRDITYEQYF	TGCGCCAGCAGCTTGTCCCGGGACATCACCTACGAGCAGTACTTC
TRBJ1-4	TRBV12-3/TRBV12-4	NA	NA	CASSLSGDEKLFF	TGTGCCAGCAGTTTGTCCGGGGATGAAAAACTGTTTTTT
TRBJ2-7	TRBV5-1	NA	TRBD1	CASSMGQQGFSYEQYF	TGCGCCAGCAGCATGGGACAGCAAGGATTTTCCTACGAGCAGTACTTC
TRBJ1-2	TRBV6-5	NA	NA	CALGDMRNGYTF	TGTGCCCTGGGGGACATGCGGAATGGCTACACCTTC
TRBJ2-7	TRBV2	few	NA	CASRAARDSYEQYF	TGTGCCAGCAGGGCGGCTCGAGACTCCTACGAGCAGTACTTC
TRBJ2-5	TRBV2	NA	NA	CASRLQSGGYETQYF	TGTGCCAGCAGGCTCCAGAGTGGGGGCTATGAGACCCAGTACTTC
TRBJ2-1	TRBV3-1/TRBV3-2	NA	NA	CASSRGRLAANEQFF	TGTGCCAGCAGCCGCGGAAGGCTAGCAGCCAATGAGCAGTTCTTC
TRBJ2-3	TRBV29-1	NA	NA	CSVGQGLTDTQYF	TGCAGCGTTGGACAGGGACTCACAGATACGCAGTATTTT
TRBJ2-2	TRBV7-2	NA	TRBD2	CASSLRLAANTGELFF	TGTGCCAGCAGCTTAAGGCTAGCGGCGAACACCGGGGAGCTGTTTTTT
TRBJ1-6	TRBV11-3	NA	NA	CASSLVSSYNSPLHF	TGTGCCAGCAGCTTAGTGAGCTCCTATAATTCACCCCTCCACTTT
TRBJ2-7	TRBV6-5	NA	NA	CASSYSKAGAYEQYF	TGTGCCAGCAGTTACTCGAAGGCAGGGGCCTACGAGCAGTACTTC
TRBJ2-2	TRBV7-2	once	NA	CASSLRVAANTGELFF	TGTGCCAGCAGCTTACGGGTCGCCGCGAACACCGGGGAGCTGTTTTTT
TRBJ2-6	TRBV19	once	NA	CASRADSTLPGANVLTF	TGTGCCAGTAGAGCCGACAGTACCCTACCTGGGGCCAACGTCCTGACTTTC
TRBJ2-6	TRBV3-1/TRBV3-2	NA	TRBD2	CASSQPLASGANVLTF	TGTGCCAGCAGCCAACCACTAGCGTCTGGGGCCAACGTCCTGACTTTC
TRBJ1-5	TRBV27	NA	NA	CATAPLRTERNQPQHF	TGTGCCACCGCCCCGCTACGGACAGAGCGCAATCAGCCCCAGCATTTT
TRBJ2-7	TRBV6-1	NA	TRBD2	CASSVPTSGRTYEQYF	TGTGCCAGCAGTGTTCCTACTAGCGGGAGAACCTACGAGCAGTACTTC
TRBJ2-5	TRBV5-1	NA	TRBD2	CASSPGGERLAGIKETQYF	TGCGCCAGCAGCCCTGGCGGGGAGCGGCTAGCGGGTATCAAAGAGACCCAGTACTTC
TRBJ1-5	TRBV5-1	once	NA	CASSYAGDNQPQHF	TGCGCCAGCAGCTATGCAGGGGACAATCAGCCCCAGCATTTT
TRBJ2-3	TRBV10-3	NA	TRBD2	CAMGLAGVQDTQYF	TGTGCCATGGGACTAGCGGGAGTTCAAGATACGCAGTATTTT
TRBJ1-5	TRBV7-9	once	NA	CASSLLPSDGGYQPQHF	TGTGCCAGCAGCTTACTACCTAGCGACGGGGGATATCAGCCCCAGCATTTT
TRBJ2-1	TRBV9	NA	TRBD1	CASSFTLGTEAQQFF	TGTGCCAGCAGCTTCACCCTGGGGACAGAAGCACAGCAGTTCTTC
TRBJ1-3	TRBV2	NA	NA	CASTKDREASGNTIYF	TGTGCCAGCACTAAAGATCGGGAGGCTTCTGGAAACACCATATATTTT
TRBJ1-2	TRBV12-5	NA	NA	CASGLERNGYTF	TGTGCTAGTGGTTTGGAGAGGAATGGCTACACCTTC
TRBJ2-1	TRBV30	NA	TRBD1	CAWSTGQAHEQFF	TGTGCCTGGAGTACCGGACAGGCTCATGAGCAGTTCTTC
TRBJ2-1	TRBV5-1	NA	TRBD1	CASNRDRDRGEQFF	TGCGCCAGCAACCGGGACAGGGATCGTGGTGAGCAGTTCTTC
TRBJ1-4	TRBV11-3	once	TRBD1	CASSSPGGEKLFF	TGTGCCAGCAGCTCCCCAGGGGGAGAAAAACTGTTTTTT
TRBJ2-5	TRBV7-2	NA	NA	CASSRRYRDETQYF	TGTGCCAGCAGCCGTAGGTACAGGGATGAGACCCAGTACTTC
TRBJ2-7	TRBV19	NA	NA	CASSMSPRREQYF	TGTGCCAGTAGTATGTCACCGAGGCGCGAGCAGTACTTC
TRBJ2-2	TRBV19	NA	NA	CATAPGFSDTGELFF	TGTGCCACCGCTCCGGGTTTCTCGGACACCGGGGAGCTGTTTTTT
TRBJ1-6	TRBV28	NA	NA	CASHHDRSSYNSPLHF	TGTGCCAGCCACCACGACAGGAGCTCCTATAATTCACCCCTCCACTTT
TRBJ1-6	TRBV5-6	NA	NA	CASSPDGGGNSPLHF	TGTGCCAGCAGCCCGGACGGGGGAGGAAATTCACCCCTCCACTTT
TRBJ2-7	TRBV11-1	NA	NA	CASSFSGEQYF	TGTGCCAGCAGCTTTAGCGGCGAGCAGTACTTC
TRBJ1-6	TRBV19	NA	NA	CASKGEAYNSPLHF	TGTGCCAGTAAGGGGGAAGCCTATAATTCACCCCTCCACTTT
TRBJ2-3	TRBV30	NA	TRBD2	CAWSDLAAITDTQYF	TGTGCCTGGAGTGACCTAGCGGCCATCACAGATACGCAGTATTTT
TRBJ1-4	TRBV5-1	NA	NA	CASSLNLNNEKLFF	TGCGCCAGCAGCTTAAACCTAAATAATGAAAAACTGTTTTTT
TRBJ1-3	TRBV6-2/TRBV6-3	NA	TRBD1	CASSYRTGPPDEIYF	TGTGCCAGCAGTTACCGGACAGGTCCCCCGGACGAAATATATTTT
TRBJ2-1	TRBV11-2	few	TRBD2	CASSLGSGVNNEQFF	TGTGCCAGCAGCTTAGGTAGCGGGGTAAACAATGAGCAGTTCTTC
TRBJ2-7	TRBV19	NA	TRBD1	CASSIRQGGYEQYF	TGTGCCAGTAGTATCCGACAGGGGGGCTACGAGCAGTACTTC
TRBJ2-7	TRBV6-6	NA	TRBD1	CASSVGGTGVYEQYF	TGTGCCAGCAGTGTCGGGGGGACAGGGGTCTACGAGCAGTACTTC
TRBJ2-7	TRBV4-3	NA	NA	CASSHREEQYF	TGCGCCAGCAGCCACCGAGAAGAGCAGTACTTC
TRBJ2-3	TRBV13	NA	NA	CASSFLDTQYF	TGTGCCAGCAGCTTTCTAGATACGCAGTATTTT
TRBJ1-1	TRBV9	NA	NA	CASSVLGDTEAFF	TGTGCCAGCAGCGTTTTAGGGGACACTGAAGCTTTCTTT
TRBJ1-5	TRBV29-1	NA	TRBD1	CSVVPGGGTGNQPQHF	TGCAGCGTTGTCCCGGGAGGGGGCACGGGCAATCAGCCCCAGCATTTT
TRBJ2-3	TRBV12-5	once	TRBD2	CASGPSGREYF	TGTGCTAGTGGCCCGAGCGGGAGAGAGTATTTT